This passage covers 7 T cell receptor beta chains from one sample sequenced in a study of breast tumors, draining lymph nodes, adjacent tissues. MiXCR, applied by TCRdb to the multiplex PCR reads, yields one record per CDR3 protein. The sample comprises some 150,000 distinct CDR3 sequences, 20% to 25% of which are singletons, and more than 2.5% rests with the top ten. Breast cancer patients provided tissue from their axillary draining lymph nodes. Sequencing was done on a sample of axillary lymph node tissue. The source is a female donor with breast cancer. Some clones in this sample may be carry-over from other donors' samples.

A few counts support this clonotype. This sequence joins TRBV27 and TRBJ1-5, with D hard to call. The CDR3 loop spans 14 amino acids. The germline V gene encodes CDR1 MNHEY and CDR2 SMNVEV (reference sequence). Trimming left V 2 bases short and J 4 bases short, with 9 bases between. CDR3 residues: CASSLGSGNQPQHF. CDR3 nucleotide sequence: TGTGCCAGCAGTTTAGGATCGGGGAATCAGCCCCAGCATTTT.

This clonotype occurred a few times. The chain couples TRBV27 to TRBJ2-1; 13 bases are shared with TRBD2. This CDR3 comprises 16 residues. V gave up 4 bases and J gave up 8 bases; unmatched junction bases: 8. CDR1 and CDR2 (germline): MNHEY, SMNVEV (reference sequence). CDR3: CASSSPAGTSGDEQFF. Written as DNA, the CDR3 is TGTGCCAGCAGTTCGCCTGCCGGGACTAGCGGGGATGAGCAGTTCTTC.

There are a few counts of this clonotype. The V gene is TRBV28, the J gene TRBJ2-2, with 12 bases identical to TRBD1. V lost 7 bases and J lost 6; bases outside the gene matches: 9. The germline V gene has CDR1 MDHEN and CDR2 SYDVKM. This CDR3 is 16 amino acids long. The CDR3 coding sequence is TGTGCCAGCACTCTCCCCGGGACAGGGGGCGCCGGGGAGCTGTTTTTT. Translating gives CASTLPGTGGAGELFF.

About this clonotype: A much larger clone differs from this one at a single base, so this may be a read error. The chain's CDR3 is CAGSHREGLETQYF. Written as DNA, the CDR3 is TGTGCCGGCAGCCACAGGGAGGGGTTAGAGACCCAGTACTTC. The rearrangement links TRBV5-8 to TRBJ2-5; D perhaps matches TRBD2 (7 bases). The CDR3 is 14 residues long. CDR1 and CDR2 (germline): SGHTS, YDEGEE.

This clonotype was counted ten times or more. This chain connects TRBV6-5 to TRBJ1-6; D perhaps matches TRBD1 (6 bases). The germline V gene encodes CDR1 MNHEY and CDR2 SVGAGI. The CDR3 sequence is 14 residues long. V was cut by 6 bases and J by 7 bases, with 13 bases left in between. The CDR3 nucleotides are TGTGCCAGCAGGACTACAGGGTTGAATTCACCCCTCCACTTT. As protein: CASRTTGLNSPLHF.

Comments on this clonotype: A much bigger clone sits one base away, suggesting this may be a read error. This sequence joins TRBV20-1 and TRBJ2-5; 7 positions match TRBD2. Germline CDR1 reads DFQATT; CDR2 reads SNEGSKA (reference sequence). The CDR3 spans 14 residues. The CDR3 protein is CSARLGSGQEAQYF. The DNA for the CDR3 is TGCAGTGCTAGGCTGGGTAGCGGGCAAGAGGCCCAGTACTTC.

Concerning this clonotype: One base away lies a much larger clone, so this may be a sequencing read error. This rearrangement joins TRBV11-3 to TRBJ2-7, with a weak D call TRBD1 (6 bases). Germline CDR1 and CDR2: SGHNT and YENEEA. The CDR3 is made up of 15 amino acids. The CDR3 sequence is CASGLRAGEGYEQYF. The CDR3 DNA reads TGTGCCAGCGGCTTACGGGCAGGGGAAGGCTACGAGCAGTACTTC.